What follows is one TCR beta chain and its context. The antigen remains unidentified. This sample was included in a study of T cells expressing NK-cell markers. TCRdb re-analyzed the 5' RACE reads; it lists each CDR3 protein once, without DNA. In total, the table holds roughly 380,000 distinct CDR3 sequences. Per the germline V gene, CDR1 is LGHDT and CDR2 is YNNKEL (reference sequence). The CDR3 has 13 amino acids. Study observations and caveats: Several donors showed these clonotypes also leading the CD3+CD56-NKG2C+ fraction.

The sequence was obtained from a man aged 18-69 years in good health. Sequencing was performed on blood T cells: a sorted CD56 or NKG2C T cell subset, CD4+ or CD8+ T cells, or bulk PBMC T cells (not recorded which). The chain combines TRBV3-1 with TRBJ1-2; the TRBD1 assignment by TCRdb is unverifiable without DNA. The CDR3 spells CASSQSTGRGYTF.